This TCR beta chain is from a study of blood T cells in healthy people across ages. This clonotype came up once. Unmatched junction bases numbered 6, after V lost 1 base and J lost 9 bases. Germline-derived CDR1 and CDR2 are MGHRA and YSYEKL. This CDR3 has 15 residues. With a J-beta primer mix and a sample-barcoded 5' primer, a second PCR ran roughly 6 to 12 cycles. In TCRdb, the 5' RACE reads were re-called with MiXCR into one record per CDR3 protein. There are over 1,300,000 distinct CDR3 sequences in the sample; around 59% occur only once, and under 8.5% lies in the top ten. Sequencing was carried out using blood. V and J are TRBV4-1 and TRBJ1-6; the match to TRBD1 covers 7 bases. This sequence originates from a man aged 18 to 29 in good health. The CDR3 sequence is CASSQVEGAASPLHF. The CDR3 bases are TGCGCCAGCAGCCAAGTCGAGGGGGCAGCTTCACCCCTCCACTTT.